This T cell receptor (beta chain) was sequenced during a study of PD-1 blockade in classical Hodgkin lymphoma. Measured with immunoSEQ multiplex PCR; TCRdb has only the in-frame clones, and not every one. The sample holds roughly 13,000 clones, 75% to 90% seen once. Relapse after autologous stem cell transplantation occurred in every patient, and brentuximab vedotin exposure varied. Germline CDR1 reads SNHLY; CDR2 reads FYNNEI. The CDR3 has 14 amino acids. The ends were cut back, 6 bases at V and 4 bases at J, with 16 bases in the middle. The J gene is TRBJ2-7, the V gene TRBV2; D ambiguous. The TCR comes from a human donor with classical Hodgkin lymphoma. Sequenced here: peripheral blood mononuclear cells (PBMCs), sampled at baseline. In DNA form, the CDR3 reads TGTGCCAGCAGCTCAGTGGTGGACCGGTACGAGCAGTACTTC. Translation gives CASSSVVDRYEQYF.